In this sample, the clone carrying this TCR beta chain turned up a few times. This sample was included in a study of blood T cell repertoires in COVID-19. Clones were sequenced by immunoSEQ multiplex PCR, and TCRdb holds only the in-frame ones, with some missing. This repertoire shows roughly 100,000 clones, more than 80% found once; its top ten account for more than 13%. This CDR3 has 13 amino acids. V lost 6 bases, J lost 0 bases, and 11 bases lay in between. CDR1 is SQVTM, CDR2 ANQGSEA, per germline. J is TRBJ1-1 and V is TRBV29-1; D is perhaps TRBD1 (6 bases). The source is a woman aged 55-69 years with acute or convalescent COVID-19. Sequencing was done on a sample of peripheral blood. The chain's CDR3 is CSVSGGLNTEAFF. CDR3 in DNA: TGCAGCGTATCGGGGGGCCTGAACACTGAAGCTTTCTTT. The entire variable domain, with the rest obtained from reference TRBV29-1 and TRBJ1-1, is as follows: SAVISQKPSRDICQRGTSLTIQCQVDSQVTMMFWYRQQPGQSLTLIATANQGSEATYESGFVIDKFPISRPNLTFSTLTVSNMSPEDSSIYLCSVSGGLNTEAFFGQGTRLTVV.